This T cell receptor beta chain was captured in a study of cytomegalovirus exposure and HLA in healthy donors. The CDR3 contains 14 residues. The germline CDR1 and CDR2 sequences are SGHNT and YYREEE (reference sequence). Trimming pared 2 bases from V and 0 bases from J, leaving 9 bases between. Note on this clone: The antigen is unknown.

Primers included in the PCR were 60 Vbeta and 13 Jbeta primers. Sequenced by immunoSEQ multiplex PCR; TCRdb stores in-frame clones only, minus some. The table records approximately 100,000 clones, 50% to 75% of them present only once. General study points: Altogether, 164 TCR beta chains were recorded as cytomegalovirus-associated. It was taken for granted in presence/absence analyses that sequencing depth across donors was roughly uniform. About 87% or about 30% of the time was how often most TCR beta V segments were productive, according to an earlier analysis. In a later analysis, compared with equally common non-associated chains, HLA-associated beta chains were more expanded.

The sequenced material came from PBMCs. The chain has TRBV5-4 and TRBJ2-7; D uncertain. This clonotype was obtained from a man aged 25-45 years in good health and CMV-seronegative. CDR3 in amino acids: CASSLNRNSYEQYF. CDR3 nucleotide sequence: TGTGCCAGCAGCTTAAACAGAAACTCCTACGAGCAGTACTTC.